These T cell receptor beta chains were read from a single sample in a study of T cell repertoires in aging, cancer and after chemotherapy. TCRdb fed the multiplex PCR reads into MiXCR, producing one record per CDR3 protein. The sample yields several thousand distinct CDR3 sequences, around 33% seen once. The sample taken for sequencing was blood. These receptors originate from a human donor in good health. The donor label of this sample is uncertain. Each CDR3 is given with its conserved first and last residue. D genes are given only for firm matches. Size is omitted from some rows. Given values are once, few, many or a class for expanded clones.

CDR3nt	CDR3aa	j_gene	v_gene	abundance	len	d_gene
TGTGCCTGGATGGGGCAGGGGCCGATGAGCTCCTATAATTCACCCCTCCACTTT	CAWMGQGPMSSYNSPLHF	TRBJ1-6	TRBV30	NA	18	NA
TGTGCCAGCAGCTTGGGATGGGACAGGGGTAGCAGTTCACCCCTCCACTTT	CASSLGWDRGSSSPLHF	TRBJ1-6	TRBV5-4	few	17	TRBD1
TGTGCCAGCAGCTACGGACAGGGCAAAGGGGCCAACGTCCTGACTTTC	CASSYGQGKGANVLTF	TRBJ2-6	TRBV5-4	few	16	TRBD1
TGTGCCAGCAGACTAGTAGGGGAACTGAATCAGCCCCAGCATTTT	CASRLVGELNQPQHF	TRBJ1-5	TRBV6-5	once	15	NA
TGTGCCATCAGCCTGCAGGGGACGGACGGGGAGCTGTTTTTT	CAISLQGTDGELFF	TRBJ2-2	TRBV10-3	NA	14	NA
TGTGCCTCCACCGGGATCACCTCAAACGAGCAGTACTTC	CASTGITSNEQYF	TRBJ2-7	TRBV5-4	NA	13	NA
TGTGCCATCAGTGAACAGGGGACTAGCTACACCTTC	CAISEQGTSYTF	TRBJ1-2	TRBV12-3/TRBV12-4	few	12	TRBD1
TGTGCCTGGAGCGCCGGGCTGGAGGGCGAGCAGTACTTC	CAWSAGLEGEQYF	TRBJ2-7	TRBV30	NA	13	NA
TGCGCCAGCAGCCCGGGGGACTACCAAGAGACCCAGTACTTC	CASSPGDYQETQYF	TRBJ2-5	TRBV5-1	NA	14	NA
TGTGCCAGCAGCTTACCGCCGTCACCCCTCCACTTT	CASSLPPSPLHF	TRBJ1-6	TRBV7-9	NA	12	NA
TGTGCCAGCAGCTTGGCCCCCCGGGACAGGTACAATGAGCAGTTCTTC	CASSLAPRDRYNEQFF	TRBJ2-1	TRBV5-5	few	16	TRBD1
TGTGCCAGCAGTTACCCGCCCGAGGACTGGAATTCACCCCTCCACTTT	CASSYPPEDWNSPLHF	TRBJ1-6	TRBV6-2/TRBV6-3	NA	16	NA
TGTGCCAGCAGTGAAGTCCTAGCCCGGTACGAGCAGTACTTC	CASSEVLARYEQYF	TRBJ2-7	TRBV6-1	NA	14	NA
TGTGCCAGCAGCTCGGCCCCGACAGGGCGGAGTTCACCCCTCCACTTT	CASSSAPTGRSSPLHF	TRBJ1-6	TRBV13	few	16	TRBD1
TGCGCCAGCAGCCCGAGAACCGGGGCTACGAACACAGATACGCAGTATTTT	CASSPRTGATNTDTQYF	TRBJ2-3	TRBV5-1	few	17	NA
TGCAGTGCTGGTCGACTAGCGGGGGCGGATACGCAGTATTTT	CSAGRLAGADTQYF	TRBJ2-3	TRBV20-1	NA	14	TRBD2
TGTGCCAGCAGCTTGGGCGTCCGGGGTCTTGGAAACACCATATATTTT	CASSLGVRGLGNTIYF	TRBJ1-3	TRBV5-5	NA	16	NA
TGTGCCAGCAGCTCCAGCGGGGGATCCTACGAGCAGTACTTC	CASSSSGGSYEQYF	TRBJ2-7	TRBV5-4	NA	14	TRBD2
TGCAGCGCCCTACAGGGTCTCTCTGAAGCTTTCTTT	CSALQGLSEAFF	TRBJ1-1	TRBV29-1	few	12	NA
TGTGCCAGCAGTTACCGGGCCTCCTACGAGCAGTACTTC	CASSYRASYEQYF	TRBJ2-7	TRBV6-2/TRBV6-3	NA	13	NA
TGTGCCAGCAGCCCCGACAGGGGCAACTACGAGCAGTACTTC	CASSPDRGNYEQYF	TRBJ2-7	TRBV5-6	few	14	TRBD1
TGTGCCAGCAGACCCGGGACTAGTAACAATGAGCAGTTCTTC	CASRPGTSNNEQFF	TRBJ2-1	TRBV5-4	medium-sized	14	TRBD2
TGTGCCAGCAGCTTGACCGGGACAGGGTTCAACTATGGCTACACCTTC	CASSLTGTGFNYGYTF	TRBJ1-2	TRBV5-5	few	16	TRBD1
TGTGACAGCAGTTTGGGGCCAAATAGGATGAACACTGAAGCTTTCTTT	CDSSLGPNRMNTEAFF	TRBJ1-1	TRBV12-3/TRBV12-4	NA	16	NA
TGTGCCACCAGTGACGCCCAGGGGGCCGGAGAAAAACTGTTTTTT	CATSDAQGAGEKLFF	TRBJ1-4	TRBV24-1	NA	15	TRBD1
TGTGCCAGCAGTTTGAGCCGCTACGAGCAGTACTTC	CASSLSRYEQYF	TRBJ2-7	TRBV28	NA	12	NA
TGCGCCAGCAGCCCGCGACAGGCGAACACTGAAGCTTTCTTT	CASSPRQANTEAFF	TRBJ1-1	TRBV5-1	NA	14	NA
TGTGCCAGCAGCTTAGCGATAACAGGTGGTGAGCTGTTTTTT	CASSLAITGGELFF	TRBJ2-2	TRBV7-9	NA	14	NA
TGCGCCAGCAGCTCGTTACCGACTAGCAGTTACGAGCAGTACTTC	CASSSLPTSSYEQYF	TRBJ2-7	TRBV5-1	NA	15	TRBD2
TGTGCCTGGAGTATAGGAACTAACTCCTATAATTCACCCCTCCACTTT	CAWSIGTNSYNSPLHF	TRBJ1-6	TRBV30	medium-sized	16	NA
TGCGCCAGCAGCGATCCACTAGCGGGGCACACAGATACGCAGTATTTT	CASSDPLAGHTDTQYF	TRBJ2-3	TRBV10-1	NA	16	TRBD2
TGTGCCAGCAGTTCCGGACAGGGGGAAAATCAGCCCCAGCATTTT	CASSSGQGENQPQHF	TRBJ1-5	TRBV6-2/TRBV6-3	few	15	TRBD1
TGTGCCAGTAGGAAAGGACGGGACAGGGGCGCTGGGGCCAACGTCCTGACTTTC	CASRKGRDRGAGANVLTF	TRBJ2-6	TRBV19	NA	18	TRBD1
TGTGCCTGGGGAGGAGGGGCAGGGACCCAGTACTTC	CAWGGGAGTQYF	TRBJ2-5	TRBV30	medium-sized	12	NA